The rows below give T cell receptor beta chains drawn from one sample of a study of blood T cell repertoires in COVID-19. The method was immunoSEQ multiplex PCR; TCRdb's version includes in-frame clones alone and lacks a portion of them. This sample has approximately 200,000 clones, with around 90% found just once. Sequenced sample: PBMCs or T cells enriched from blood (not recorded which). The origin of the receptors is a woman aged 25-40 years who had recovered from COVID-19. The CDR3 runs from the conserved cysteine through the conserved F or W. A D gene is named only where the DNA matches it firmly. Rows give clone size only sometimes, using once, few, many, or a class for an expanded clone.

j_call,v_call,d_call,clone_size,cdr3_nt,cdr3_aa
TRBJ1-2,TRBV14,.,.,TGTGCCAGCAGTCCTGGGACAAGCTATGGCTACACCTTC,CASSPGTSYGYTF
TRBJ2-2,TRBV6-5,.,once,TGTGCCAGCAACGGGGGCGGGGAGCTGTTTTTT,CASNGGGELFF
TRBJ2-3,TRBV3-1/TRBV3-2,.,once,TGTGCCAGCAGCCAAGCGGGGAGAAGCACAGATACGCAGTATTTT,CASSQAGRSTDTQYF
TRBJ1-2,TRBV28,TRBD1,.,TGTGCCAGCAGCCCCACAGGGGTTAACTATGGCTACACCTTC,CASSPTGVNYGYTF
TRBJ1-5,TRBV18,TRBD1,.,TGTGCCAGCTCACCCCCGTTGGCAGGGGGCGGCCAGCCCCAGCATTTT,CASSPPLAGGGQPQHF
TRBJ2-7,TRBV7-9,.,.,TGTGCCAGCAGCCCCAACTACCTTAGACAGCAGTACTTC,CASSPNYLRQQYF
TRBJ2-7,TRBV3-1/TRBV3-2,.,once,TGTGCCAGCAGCCAAGAAGCTAGCTACGAGCAGTACTTC,CASSQEASYEQYF
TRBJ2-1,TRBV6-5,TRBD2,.,TGTGCCAGCAGGCCTGAGACTAGCGGGAGAAATGAGCAGTTCTTC,CASRPETSGRNEQFF
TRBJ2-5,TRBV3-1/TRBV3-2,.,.,TGTGCCAGCAGCCAAGACGCGCTAGGTCAAGAGACCCAGTACTTC,CASSQDALGQETQYF
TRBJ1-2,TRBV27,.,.,TGTGCCAGCAGTTTAAGGCAGGGCAGGGGCTACACCTTC,CASSLRQGRGYTF
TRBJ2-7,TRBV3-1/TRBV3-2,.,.,TGTGCCAGCAGCCAATTCCGTCCGGACAACCCCTACGAGCAGTACTTC,CASSQFRPDNPYEQYF